This T cell receptor beta chain was retrieved from a study of blood T cells in healthy people across ages (dated by TCRdb to the mid-2010s). With regard to the full study: In model experiments, template switching captured roughly one uniquely barcoded TCR beta cDNA molecule for every two T cells. Four age groups were formed from the donors: young (average 16 years), middle-aged (around 41), aged (roughly 56) and long-lived (more than 75). To avoid experimental bias, donors of different ages were randomly spread across the sequencing lanes. Age-related changes in TCR beta repertoire diversity were measured in the study by deep sequencing normalized with unique cDNA molecular identifiers. Using the same blood draw, the study looked at two additional independent replicas of 1 million unique cDNA reads for two donors, one aged 18 to 29 and the other aged 80 or older.

The protocol used for the library was 5' RACE. This sample was sequenced with an Illumina HiSeq 2500. A second roughly 6 to 12 cycle PCR used a sample-barcoded 5' primer and a J-beta primer mix. Each TCR beta cDNA molecule received a unique molecular identifier from a template-switch 5' adaptor carrying 12 random nucleotides. Each sample yielded at least 3 million CDR3-containing paired-end reads. First-strand cDNA was synthesized from all RNA with the Mint cDNA synthesis kit, primed by a TRBC-specific oligonucleotide. Following uracil-DNA glycosylase treatment, all cDNA underwent a first 18-cycle PCR with the universal primers M1SS and BC2_uni_R. The study's own analysis went as follows. For normalization, 1 million high-quality reads, each with a distinct molecular identifier, were randomly selected from each sample. Reads sharing molecular identifiers were discarded rather than binned into consensus sequences. MiTCR, run with a Q25 quality threshold and the strictest error-elimination algorithm, handled CDR3 identification, clonotype clustering and error correction. Lower-bound total TCR beta diversity was estimated with a nonparametric unseen species model using Euler transformation. Starting from the raw public reads, TCRdb applied fastp trimming at Q25, assembled clones with MiXCR and retained in-frame beta chains. When rows share a CDR3 protein, they turn into one entry using the most common DNA and genes. The V and J calls here are based on TCRdb, not the publication. The sample includes around 1.5 million distinct CDR3 sequences, with roughly 45% observed a single time. Jointly, the top ten make up 7.9% of the sample.

From the cysteine up to the phenylalanine, the CDR3 has a length of 13 residues. The sequence is cut down to CDR3 DNA, 39 bases in frame from base 1. A distance of 11 bases separates the germline ends of V and J, which lose 7 bases and 1 base respectively. CDR1 and CDR2 are read off the germline V gene as SGHRS and YFSETQ. General study outcomes and caveats: As age increased, observed TCR beta diversity per million T cells dropped in a roughly linear way, and a significant reduction was already evident by age about 40. Because donor CMV infection status was unknown, age-related changes in expanded clonotypes were potentially confounded. Since profiling was done on bulk unsorted PBMCs, naive and antigen-experienced compartments could not be conclusively compared. Estimates of total diversity based on one million sequenced T cells were considered lower bounds and underestimates. The percentage of naive T cells measured by flow cytometry correlated strongly with observed TCR beta diversity. Compared with the aged group, the long-lived group had more naive CD4+ T cells, fewer expanded clones and increased TCR diversity, a pattern suggesting age selection.

In regard to this clonotype: The specificity of this receptor is unknown. Base qualities were left out, and no much larger clone turns up one base away.

The approximately 40 donors, aged 6 to 90 years, were systemically healthy Caucasian individuals from Russia. Around 10 milliliters of peripheral blood were drawn from each donor into EDTA-treated Vacutainer tubes. Ficoll-Paque density-gradient centrifugation was used to isolate PBMCs, with at least 6.5 million per sample. Total RNA, at least 6 micrograms per sample, was extracted from PBMCs with Trizol reagent. For every donor, an aliquot of PBMCs went through flow cytometry to measure the percentages of naive CD45RAhigh/CD27high T cells. Material: blood. The chain couples TRBV5-1 to TRBJ2-5, with the identity of the D gene unclear. This sequence originates from a woman aged 18-29 years in good health. The DNA sequence follows: TGCGCCAGCCGACCCTTTGGCCAAGAGACCCAGTACTTC. This sequence encodes CASRPFGQETQYF.